The 29 T cell receptor beta chains presented below share a single source sample, sequenced in a study of shared T cell receptors in the human thymus. Assay used: immunoSEQ multiplex PCR; TCRdb lists only in-frame clones, some missing. The table has hundreds of thousands of clones, more than 75% seen once. These same data were also listed under a study on human thymus T cells.

Input material: thymocytes. The receptors were gathered from a boy less than two years old with a congenital heart defect.

A few counts support this clone. The chain uses TRBV5-5 and TRBJ2-7; TRBD2 agrees at 7 bases. The CDR3 runs 14 residues. V lost 2 bases to trimming and J lost 2 bases; unmatched junction nucleotides: 4. Germline V gene sequence: CDR1 SGHKS, CDR2 YYEKEE (reference sequence). This chain's CDR3 is CASSFREGTYEQYF. For the CDR3, the DNA is TGTGCCAGCAGCTTCAGGGAGGGCACCTACGAGCAGTACTTC.

V and J are TRBV5-6 and TRBJ2-7, with D perhaps TRBD2 (5 bases). Between the trimmed V and J ends, which lost 0 bases and 5 bases, there was a span of 21 bases. Germline V CDR1 and CDR2: SGHDT, YYEEEE. The CDR3 totals 17 residues. In DNA, the CDR3 is TGTGCCAGCAGCTTGGCAGTGAGGGTCCGGGGTTGGAACGAGCAGTACTTC. Protein product: CASSLAVRVRGWNEQYF.

This chain connects TRBV28 to TRBJ2-7; 10 bases align to TRBD2. Trimming cost V 6 bases and J 0 bases; bases outside gene matches: 17. The CDR3 is 19 residues long. The germline V gene has CDR1 MDHEN and CDR2 SYDVKM. The CDR3 nucleotides read TGTGCCAGCAGCCCGAACGGGGTAGCGGGGGGTGGCGACTCCTACGAGCAGTACTTC. Translating gives CASSPNGVAGGGDSYEQYF.

The chain combines TRBV6-4 with TRBJ2-1, with 9 bases identical to TRBD2. The V gene end was trimmed by 3 bases and the J gene end by 6 bases; junction bases not matched to a gene: 0. There are 13 residues in the CDR3. CDR1 and CDR2 from the germline V gene are MRHNA and SNTAGT. The CDR3 spells CASSETSGNEQFF. CDR3 coding DNA: TGTGCCAGCAGTGAGACTAGCGGCAATGAGCAGTTCTTC.

The chain joins TRBV27 to TRBJ2-5; no clear D. V shed 3 bases and J shed 0 bases, with 8 bases lying between them. Germline V CDR1 and CDR2: MNHEY, SMNVEV (reference sequence). The CDR3 has 14 residues. The CDR3 reads CASSLGPNQETQYF. The CDR3 DNA follows: TGTGCCAGCAGTTTGGGCCCTAACCAAGAGACCCAGTACTTC.

The chain combines TRBV4-3 with TRBJ2-7; D possibly corresponds to TRBD2 (5 bases). The V and J ends lost 0 bases and 0 bases respectively, with 9 bases between them. The CDR3 is 15 residues long. In germline, CDR1 is LGHNA, CDR2 YSLEER. CDR3 nucleotides: TGCGCCAGCAGCCAAGAGAGGGCAATCTCCTACGAGCAGTACTTC. It codes for CASSQERAISYEQYF.

The chain combines TRBV6-6 with TRBJ2-2; 8 bases match TRBD1. Trimming at V came to 8 bases and at J to 1 base, leaving 3 bases not matched to a gene. Germline loops: CDR1 MNHNY, CDR2 SVGAGI (reference sequence). The CDR3 has 14 amino acids. The CDR3 loop is CASVGTGNTGELFF. The CDR3 DNA is TGTGCCAGCGTGGGGACAGGGAACACCGGGGAGCTGTTTTTT.

V usage is TRBV7-8 and J usage is TRBJ1-2; unclear D gene. Trimming stripped 5 bases from V and 7 bases from J, with 23 bases between. The CDR3 has 16 residues. CDR1 is SGHVS and CDR2 is FQNEAQ in the germline V gene. CDR3 sequence reads: CASSLKTSDSSGGYTF. The CDR3 region has the DNA TGTGCCAGCAGCCTAAAGACGTCGGACTCCTCCGGTGGCTACACCTTC.

This sequence joins TRBV29-1 and TRBJ2-1, with TRBD2 identical over 14 bases. This CDR3 spans 15 amino acids. V dropped 3 bases and J dropped 5; count of bases not matched to a gene: 3. The V gene's germline CDR1 is SQVTM and CDR2 ANQGSEA. This chain's CDR3 is CSVETSGGENNEQFF. CDR3 coding DNA: TGCAGCGTTGAGACTAGCGGGGGGGAGAACAATGAGCAGTTCTTC.

This clone showed up just once. The V gene is TRBV7-6, the J gene TRBJ1-2; 10 bases are shared with TRBD1. V trimming: 4 bases; J trimming: 3 bases; junction bases outside the gene matches: 2. The germline gives CDR1 SGHVS, CDR2 FNYEAQ. This CDR3 region has 14 residues. CDR3 in amino acids: CASSSGQGYYGYTF. The CDR3 region has the DNA TGTGCCAGCAGCTCGGGACAGGGGTACTATGGCTACACCTTC.

The rearrangement uses TRBV5-6 and TRBJ1-5; no reliable D call. The CDR3 spans 17 residues. The germline V gene encodes CDR1 SGHDT and CDR2 YYEEEE. V lost 0 bases and J lost 1, with 14 bases in between. In nucleotides, the CDR3 is TGTGCCAGCAGCTTGGCCGGAGGTGGGCTCAGCAATCAGCCCCAGCATTTT. Its protein product is CASSLAGGGLSNQPQHF.

The chain uses TRBV14 and TRBJ1-3; no reliable D call. CDR1 is SGHDN, CDR2 FVKESK, per germline. CDR3 length: 13 amino acids. The germline V and J ends were trimmed by 1 base and 4 bases, with 5 bases remaining between them. DNA for the CDR3: TGTGCCAGCAGCCAAGCTGCGGGAAACACCATATATTTT. It yields the protein CASSQAAGNTIYF.

The chain employs TRBV25-1 and TRBJ1-3, with TRBD1 matching over 9 bases. This CDR3 region has 17 residues. Losses at the gene ends were 3 bases for V and 2 bases for J; bases not matched to a gene: 8. Germline CDR1 and CDR2: MGHDK and SYGVNS. CDR3 coding DNA: TGTGCCAGCAGTGAGGAGGACAGGGGATCCCCTGGAAACACCATATATTTT. Translated, it gives CASSEEDRGSPGNTIYF.

This clone has only one observation. The chain links TRBV4-1 to TRBJ2-7, with 9 positions matching TRBD1. Germline assignment: CDR1 MGHRA and CDR2 YSYEKL. The CDR3 covers 17 residues. V lost 3 bases and J lost 1; bases outside the gene matches: 10. The CDR3 DNA reads as TGCGCCAGCAGCCACCCCCCCGACAGGGGGGAATCCTACGAGCAGTACTTC. As protein: CASSHPPDRGESYEQYF.

The chain links TRBV19 to TRBJ1-6; TRBD1 aligns across 10 bases. The CDR3 spans 16 residues. CDR1 and CDR2 from the germline V gene are LNHDA and SQIVND (reference sequence). The trim removed 8 bases at V and 10 bases at J, leaving 14 bases unmatched. The CDR3 DNA reads as TGTGCCAGTTCTTCGGACAGGGGGGTTCGGGGGTCACCCCTCCACTTT. It specifies CASSSDRGVRGSPLHF.

This chain connects TRBV4-1 to TRBJ1-6; TRBD1 matches 7 bases. Germline CDR1 and CDR2: MGHRA and YSYEKL. CDR3 length: 16 residues. V trimming: 2 bases; J trimming: 8 bases; junction bases outside the gene matches: 9. The CDR3 coding sequence is TGCGCCAGCAGCCAATTTGCAGGGGGTGAATATTCACCCCTCCACTTT. It encodes CASSQFAGGEYSPLHF.

The chain is built from TRBV9 and TRBJ2-3, with 9 bases matching TRBD1. This CDR3 spans 16 amino acids. The germline V gene encodes CDR1 SGDLS and CDR2 YYNGEE. The V gene end was trimmed by 0 bases and the J gene end by 3 bases; junction bases not matched to a gene: 5. The chain's CDR3 is CASSVGGQGTTDTQYF. The DNA of the CDR3 is TGTGCCAGCAGCGTAGGGGGACAGGGTACTACAGATACGCAGTATTTT.

The V call is TRBV27, the J call TRBJ2-1; 7 bases are shared with TRBD1. In germline, CDR1 is MNHEY, CDR2 SMNVEV (reference sequence). CDR3 length: 16 amino acids. Trimming took 5 bases from V and 4 from J; bases not matched to a gene: 11. The CDR3 DNA reads as TGTGCCAGCAGTACTAACCGGGACAGCAAGTACAATGAGCAGTTCTTC. Translation gives CASSTNRDSKYNEQFF.

This chain links TRBV5-6 with TRBJ2-3, with 10 bases matching TRBD2. CDR3 length: 16 amino acids. In germline, CDR1 is SGHDT, CDR2 YYEEEE. V was clipped by 1 base and J by 3 bases; unmatched bases: 5. The CDR3 sequence is CASSLFSGRWTDTQYF. CDR3 DNA: TGTGCCAGCAGCTTGTTTAGCGGGAGGTGGACAGATACGCAGTATTTT.

The CDR3 protein is CASSPLSAEVSYNEQFF. The CDR3 coding sequence is TGTGCCAGCTCACCGCTATCAGCGGAAGTCTCCTACAATGAGCAGTTCTTC. The chain recombines TRBV18 with TRBJ2-1; TRBD2 might be the D (5 bases). The CDR3 runs to 17 residues. The germline CDR1 and CDR2 sequences are KGHSH and LQKENI. V was cut by 3 bases and J by 0 bases, with 15 bases left in between.

The sample holds a few counts of this clone. This rearrangement joins TRBV19 to TRBJ2-7; D perhaps matches TRBD2 (7 bases). This CDR3 comprises 18 residues. V shed 3 bases and J shed 3 bases, with 24 bases lying between them. The germline gives CDR1 LNHDA, CDR2 SQIVND (reference sequence). The DNA of the CDR3 is TGTGCCAGTAGTATTGAAGGGGCTAGCGGACAGCCCAACTACGAGCAGTACTTC. Encoded protein: CASSIEGASGQPNYEQYF.

This clone was seen once. V is TRBV18 and J is TRBJ2-3, with TRBD1 identical over 8 bases. The CDR3 loop spans 20 amino acids. V gave up 1 base and J gave up 0 bases; unmatched junction bases: 15. The germline V gene has CDR1 KGHSH and CDR2 LQKENI. The DNA of the CDR3 is TGTGCCAGCTCACCACTCCCTACAGGGGGTAGTAGGGAGAGCACAGATACGCAGTATTTT. Its translation is CASSPLPTGGSRESTDTQYF.

This chain joins TRBV5-6 and TRBJ1-5, with 7 bases matching TRBD1. Per germline, CDR1 SGHDT and CDR2 YYEEEE. Trimming cost V 2 bases and J 7 bases; bases outside gene matches: 6. This CDR3 has 14 residues. The CDR3 loop reads CASSFRQGGQPQHF. CDR3 in DNA: TGTGCCAGCAGCTTTCGACAGGGAGGACAGCCCCAGCATTTT.

The V call is TRBV14, the J call TRBJ2-5, with 11 bases that match TRBD2. Losses at the gene ends were 4 bases for V and 2 bases for J; bases not matched to a gene: 12. Germline loops: CDR1 SGHDN, CDR2 FVKESK. CDR3 length equals 18 residues. CDR3 loop: CASSRRTSGSVGQETQYF. CDR3 nucleotides: TGTGCCAGCAGCCGTAGAACTAGCGGGAGTGTGGGACAAGAGACCCAGTACTTC.

The V call is TRBV2, the J call TRBJ1-6; 7 bases align to TRBD1. The CDR3 has 14 amino acids. Germline CDR1 reads SNHLY; CDR2 reads FYNNEI. Trimming took 2 bases from V and 8 from J; bases not matched to a gene: 3. CDR3 in DNA: TGTGCCAGCAGTGAACCCAGGGGGGATTCACCCCTCCACTTT. Translated, it gives CASSEPRGDSPLHF.

The chain uses TRBV27 and TRBJ2-1, with 11 bases aligning to TRBD1. The germline V gene has CDR1 MNHEY and CDR2 SMNVEV (reference sequence). The CDR3 loop spans 16 amino acids. V dropped 1 base and J dropped 9; count of bases not matched to a gene: 8. CDR3 sequence: CASSLWGQGGRGEQFF. The DNA for the CDR3 is TGTGCCAGCAGTTTATGGGGACAGGGGGGACGGGGTGAGCAGTTCTTC.

This clone was found once. The chain is built from TRBV10-1 and TRBJ1-4; D gene unclear. V was shortened by 6 bases and J by 0 bases, with 8 bases between the two germline ends. The CDR3 loop spans 14 amino acids. Germline lookup yields CDR1 WNHNN and CDR2 SYGVQD (reference sequence). The CDR3 is CASRSPPTNEKLFF. CDR3 in DNA: TGCGCCAGCAGGTCTCCCCCAACTAATGAAAAACTGTTTTTT.

The CDR3 region has the DNA TGTGCCAGCAGTTTACAGTTCAGACAGAGAAATAGCAATCAGCCCCAGCATTTT. Translating it yields CASSLQFRQRNSNQPQHF. The chain uses TRBV28 and TRBJ1-5, with D possibly matching TRBD1 (5 bases). V was shortened by 2 bases and J by 0 bases, with 17 bases between the two germline ends. This CDR3 contains 18 residues. Germline CDR1 reads MDHEN; CDR2 reads SYDVKM.

This chain connects TRBV5-5 to TRBJ1-1; D may be TRBD1 (5 bases). With 3 bases removed from V and 1 base from J, the gap between germline ends came to 13 bases. The CDR3 sequence is 15 residues long. Germline assignment: CDR1 SGHKS and CDR2 YYEKEE (reference sequence). CDR3 loop: CASSSLGHPNTEAFF. CDR3 nucleotides: TGTGCCAGCAGCTCCCTCGGACACCCGAACACTGAAGCTTTCTTT.